The source of this TCR beta chain is a study of Tregs in tolerant kidney transplant recipients. General study results and limits: Activated donor B cell expansion appeared to reveal the most relevant donor-specific TCRbeta repertoire.

Sequencing used immunoSEQ multiplex PCR; TCRdb keeps in-frame clones, though not all of them. The table lists 75,000 to 95,000 clones, more than 90% of them singletons, with 4.7% in the top ten. Turning to this clone: Its antigen is not known.

Germline V gene lookup returns CDR1 MGHRA and CDR2 YSYEKL. Trimming took off 0 bases at V and 0 bases at J, with 6 bases between the two ends. The CDR3 length is 15 residues. Sequencing used CD8+ T cells from blood. The chain combines TRBV4-1 with TRBJ1-3; no clear D. This clonotype was sampled from a human donor in good health. The CDR3 reads CASSQDQSSGNTIYF. Written as DNA, the CDR3 is TGCGCCAGCAGCCAAGATCAGAGCTCTGGAAACACCATATATTTT.